Following are 25 T cell receptor beta chains from one sample sequenced in a study of beta chain features in type 1 diabetes. Their antigen targets remain unknown. Findings and caveats of the study: Shorter TCRB CDR3s, moderately but significantly so, were found in Type 1 diabetes patients in all four CD4+ subsets.

The authors reverse transcribed all of the isolated RNA, so sequencing captured expressed TCRB transcripts. Produced via immunoSEQ multiplex PCR; TCRdb's table is partial and in-frame only. The table includes tens of thousands of clones, around 60% detected once. Sequenced input: stem cell memory CD4+ T cells from blood. These receptors originate from a woman in her twenties or thirties with type 1 diabetes.

In its sample, this clone was seen a few times. Here the CDR3 reads CSAERGTGELFF. In DNA form, the CDR3 reads TGCAGCGCCGAACGGGGAACCGGGGAGCTGTTTTTT. The chain carries TRBV29-1 and TRBJ2-2, with TRBD2 as a possible D gene (5 bases). V was pared by 7 bases and J by 5 bases, with 11 bases between. The CDR3 consists of 12 residues. Germline values: CDR1 SQVTM, CDR2 ANQGSEA.

The chain recombines TRBV28 with TRBJ2-7; the D gene is possibly TRBD1 (6 bases). Germline CDR1 reads MDHEN; CDR2 reads SYDVKM. V lost 6 bases to trimming and J lost 2 bases, with 14 bases between them. The CDR3 consists of 14 residues. The DNA for the CDR3 is TGTGCCAGCAGAGGTCAGGGGCCGGCCTACGAGCAGTACTTC. Its translation is CASRGQGPAYEQYF.

This clone came up a few times. The rearrangement links TRBV18 to TRBJ1-2; D unresolved. Germline V gives CDR1 KGHSH, CDR2 LQKENI. V was trimmed by 3 bases and J by 8 bases, leaving 13 bases between them. The CDR3 covers 13 residues. In DNA, the CDR3 is TGTGCCAGCTCACCGGTTACAGAGTCCGGCTACACCTTC. It yields the protein CASSPVTESGYTF.

The genes are TRBV28 and TRBJ2-1; 11 bases align to TRBD2. The V gene end was trimmed by 2 bases and the J gene end by 14 bases; junction bases not matched to a gene: 8. CDR3 length equals 14 residues. Germline V gene data show CDR1 as MDHEN and CDR2 as SYDVKM. The CDR3 DNA is TGTGCCAGCAGTTTAGGGGGACTAGCGGACCTCGAGTTCTTC. Its protein is CASSLGGLADLEFF.

The rearrangement uses TRBV28 and TRBJ1-5; perhaps TRBD1 as D (6 bases). This CDR3 is 17 amino acids long. CDR1 and CDR2 (germline): MDHEN, SYDVKM. The germline V and J ends were trimmed by 5 bases and 1 base, with 18 bases remaining between them. CDR3 coding DNA: TGTGCCAGCAGTGCGGCAGGGGTATCATGGAGCAATCAGCCCCAGCATTTT. It translates to CASSAAGVSWSNQPQHF.

This chain uses TRBV6-6 with TRBJ2-7, with 8 bases lining up with TRBD2. V was clipped by 5 bases and J by 0 bases; unmatched bases: 3. Per germline, CDR1 MNHNY and CDR2 SVGAGI (reference sequence). This CDR3 has 14 residues. The chain's CDR3 is CASSPTSVSYEQYF. Here the CDR3 DNA reads TGTGCCAGCAGTCCGACTAGCGTCTCCTACGAGCAGTACTTC.

CDR3 bases: TGTGCCAGCAGTCCCGGGACTTTAGCGGAGACCCAGTACTTC. It is translated as CASSPGTLAETQYF. This chain links TRBV27 with TRBJ2-5; TRBD2 is a possible D gene (6 bases). Germline V gene sequence: CDR1 MNHEY, CDR2 SMNVEV (reference sequence). Trimming took 5 bases from V and 5 from J, leaving 15 bases between them. The CDR3 is 14 residues long.

V and J are TRBV5-1 and TRBJ1-1, with no clear D. The germline CDR1 and CDR2 sequences are SGHRS and YFSETQ. The CDR3 runs to 13 residues. V was clipped by 1 base and J by 1 base, with 5 bases between them. CDR3 DNA sequence: TGCGCCAGCAGCTTGATCCGGAACACTGAAGCTTTCTTT. It yields the protein CASSLIRNTEAFF.

This CDR3 is CASSAGPEQFF. The CDR3 coding sequence is TGCGCCAGCAGCGCGGGCCCTGAGCAGTTCTTC. This chain uses TRBV5-1 with TRBJ2-1; a possible D gene is TRBD2 (5 bases). The CDR3 extends over 11 amino acids. Germline V gives CDR1 SGHRS, CDR2 YFSETQ. Trimming took 4 bases from V and 9 from J, leaving 8 bases between them.

The chain links TRBV25-1 to TRBJ1-2, with TRBD1 matching over 7 bases. The length of the CDR3 is 17 residues. V dropped 3 bases and J dropped 4; count of bases not matched to a gene: 14. Germline-derived CDR1 and CDR2 are MGHDK and SYGVNS. The CDR3 DNA reads as TGTGCCAGCAGTGATTTCGCCGGGACACCAGGGGGCTATGGCTACACCTTC. It codes for CASSDFAGTPGGYGYTF.

J is TRBJ1-4 and V is TRBV25-1, with unresolved D. The CDR3 runs 13 residues. Germline V gene lookup returns CDR1 MGHDK and CDR2 SYGVNS. The ends were cut back, 2 bases at V and 8 bases at J, with 9 bases in the middle. CDR3 DNA: TGTGCCAGCAGTGAACGGGAATACGAAAAACTGTTTTTT. It yields the protein CASSEREYEKLFF.

The chain recombines TRBV28 with TRBJ2-7; TRBD2 agrees at 7 bases. V gave up 3 bases and J gave up 0 bases; unmatched junction bases: 5. The CDR3 consists of 15 residues. The germline gives CDR1 MDHEN, CDR2 SYDVKM. Here the CDR3 DNA reads TGTGCCAGCAGTTTTTTAGGGACTAACTCCTACGAGCAGTACTTC. It specifies CASSFLGTNSYEQYF.

The CDR3 protein is CSAIVRETQYF. The CDR3 DNA is TGCAGTGCTATTGTCCGGGAGACCCAGTACTTC. The chain carries TRBV20-1 and TRBJ2-5, with D unresolved. The ends were cut back, 4 bases at V and 5 bases at J, with 8 bases in the middle. The CDR3 extends over 11 amino acids. Germline lookup yields CDR1 DFQATT and CDR2 SNEGSKA (reference sequence).

In this sample, this clone turned up once. The chain joins TRBV19 to TRBJ2-3; D call uncertain. CDR1 LNHDA and CDR2 SQIVND come from the germline V gene (reference sequence). This CDR3 has 15 amino acids. V lost 1 base and J 0 bases, leaving 8 bases between the germline ends. In DNA, the CDR3 is TGTGCCAGTAGTATAGGCTCCAGAAGCACAGATACGCAGTATTTT. This translates into CASSIGSRSTDTQYF. The whole variable domain, filled in from reference TRBV19 and TRBJ2-3, reads DGGITQSPKYLFRKEGQNVTLSCEQNLNHDAMYWYRQDPGQGLRLIYYSQIVNDFQKGDIAEGYSVSREKKESFPLTVTSAQKNPTAFYLCASSIGSRSTDTQYFGPGTRLTVL.

V usage is TRBV6-5 and J usage is TRBJ2-7; D may be TRBD1 (5 bases). V was shortened by 4 bases and J by 7 bases, with 8 bases between the two germline ends. CDR3 length: 11 residues. Germline-derived CDR1 and CDR2 are MNHEY and SVGAGI. The CDR3 region is CASSSWTEQYF. CDR3 DNA: TGTGCCAGCAGTTCGTGGACAGAGCAGTACTTC.

This clone was detected a few times. This chain uses TRBV29-1 with TRBJ2-5; 12 bases match TRBD2. Germline V gene lookup returns CDR1 SQVTM and CDR2 ANQGSEA. The CDR3 extends over 14 amino acids. J lost 4 bases, V lost 6 bases, and 6 bases had no gene match. The CDR3 DNA is TGCAGCGTCACCGGGACTAGCGGGTCAGAGACCCAGTACTTC. This translates into CSVTGTSGSETQYF.

The genes are TRBV28 and TRBJ2-1; 11 bases fit TRBD2. CDR1 and CDR2 from the germline V gene are MDHEN and SYDVKM. J gave up 3 bases and V 7 bases, and 8 bases lay outside the gene matches. The CDR3 is 16 amino acids. The CDR3 protein is CASTPGGTSGYNEQFF. In DNA form, the CDR3 reads TGTGCCAGCACCCCAGGGGGGACTAGCGGCTACAATGAGCAGTTCTTC. Based on the CDR3 plus reference TRBV28 and TRBJ2-1, the full variable domain is DVKVTQSSRYLVKRTGEKVFLECVQDMDHENMFWYRQDPGLGLRLIYFSYDVKMKEKGDIPEGYSVSREKKERFSLILESASTNQTSMYLCASTPGGTSGYNEQFFGPGTRLTVL.

The CDR3 bases are TGTGCCAGCAGTCTAGGGGGGACAGCGAAGAACACCGGGGAGCTGTTTTTT. Translated, it gives CASSLGGTAKNTGELFF. The chain uses TRBV2 and TRBJ2-2, with D tentatively TRBD1 (7 bases). V was cut by 5 bases and J by 1 base, with 17 bases left in between. This CDR3 region has 17 residues. Germline assignment: CDR1 SNHLY and CDR2 FYNNEI.

This clone was observed a few times. This rearrangement joins TRBV2 to TRBJ1-5, with unresolved D. The germline V and J ends were trimmed by 7 bases and 0 bases, with 13 bases remaining between them. The CDR3 loop spans 15 amino acids. Germline assignment: CDR1 SNHLY and CDR2 FYNNEI. The CDR3 DNA follows: TGTGCCAGCACCCCAACTAGCCTTAGCAATCAGCCCCAGCATTTT. Amino acids: CASTPTSLSNQPQHF.

The chain couples TRBV5-1 to TRBJ1-1, with no clear D. Trimming removed 0 bases from V and 6 bases from J, with 12 bases in between. The germline gives CDR1 SGHRS, CDR2 YFSETQ. The CDR3 extends over 14 amino acids. CDR3 in amino acids: CASSLGGAEAEAFF. The CDR3 bases are TGCGCCAGCAGCTTGGGGGGAGCTGAGGCTGAAGCTTTCTTT.

The V call is TRBV4-1, the J call TRBJ2-3; 9 nucleotides match TRBD1. Germline-derived CDR1 and CDR2 are MGHRA and YSYEKL. CDR3 size: 16 residues. V lost 0 bases to trimming and J lost 2 bases; unmatched junction nucleotides: 3. CDR3 nucleotides: TGCGCCAGCAGCCAAGAGGGACAGGGTTTCACAGATACGCAGTATTTT. Protein sequence: CASSQEGQGFTDTQYF.

The rearrangement links TRBV6-5 to TRBJ2-1; D is possibly TRBD2 (5 bases). This CDR3 has 15 residues. V gave up 2 bases and J gave up 0 bases, with 8 bases separating them. The germline CDR1 and CDR2 sequences are MNHEY and SVGAGI. The CDR3 reads CASSYDTSSYNEQFF. The CDR3 nucleotides read TGTGCCAGCAGTTACGACACTAGCTCCTACAATGAGCAGTTCTTC.

This clone was seen only a few times. The chain recombines TRBV2 with TRBJ1-5, with a possible D match to TRBD1 (5 bases). This CDR3 has 13 residues. The germline gives CDR1 SNHLY, CDR2 FYNNEI. V dropped 8 bases and J dropped 2 bases, with 10 bases sitting between them. The CDR3 DNA reads as TGTGCCAGCCAGGGAATCGGCAATCAGCCCCAGCATTTT. It is translated as CASQGIGNQPQHF. Full variable domain (outside the CDR3, taken from reference TRBV2 and TRBJ1-5): EPEVTQTPSHQVTQMGQEVILRCVPISNHLYFYWYRQILGQKVEFLVSFYNNEISEKSEIFDDQFSVERPDGSNFTLKIRSTKLEDSAMYFCASQGIGNQPQHFGDGTRLSIL.

This chain uses TRBV23-1 with TRBJ2-3; 13 bases fit TRBD2. TRBV23-1 qualifies as an ORF whose function is uncertain. Germline trimming cut 8 bases from V and 5 bases from J; bases unmatched to any gene: 7. The length of the CDR3 is 15 residues. This CDR3 is CASGTSGRVGDTQYF. CDR3 nucleotides: TGCGCCAGCGGCACTAGCGGGAGGGTTGGAGATACGCAGTATTTT.

The rearrangement uses TRBV6-5 and TRBJ2-7, with TRBD1 matching over 10 bases. Germline V CDR1 and CDR2: MNHEY, SVGAGI. Germline trimming cut 5 bases from V and 7 bases from J; bases unmatched to any gene: 11. The length of the CDR3 is 15 residues. The CDR3 spells CASSPPGTGVQEQYF. For the CDR3, the DNA is TGTGCCAGCAGTCCTCCTGGGACAGGGGTTCAAGAGCAGTACTTC.